Listed below are T cell receptor beta chains from one sample, sequenced in a study of Ad26.COV2.S vaccination and SARS-CoV-2 variants. Generated by immunoSEQ multiplex PCR, the TCRdb table keeps only in-frame clones and is missing some. The sample lists 350,000 to 500,000 clones; around 90% were seen once. The source was peripheral blood, collected in a trial of Ad26.COV2.S vaccine versus placebo. The source of these receptors is a person between 18 and 60 years old who received the Ad26.COV2.S COVID-19 vaccine or a placebo. The CDR3 runs from the conserved cysteine through the conserved F or W. The D gene is left open where the match is weak. Rows give clone size only sometimes, using once, few, many, or a class for an expanded clone.

clone size,V gene,D gene,J gene,CDR3 protein,CDR3 DNA
-,TRBV15,-,TRBJ1-2,CATSREAANYGYTF,TGTGCCACCAGTCGGGAGGCAGCTAACTATGGCTACACCTTC
once,TRBV4-3,-,TRBJ1-2,CASSQDERGSRTF,TGCGCCAGCAGCCAAGATGAGCGGGGTAGTCGTACCTTC
-,TRBV30,-,TRBJ2-1,CAWSPGTYEQFF,TGTGCCTGGAGCCCAGGGACGTATGAGCAGTTCTTC
-,TRBV30,TRBD1,TRBJ1-1,CAWSKGALTEAFF,TGTGCCTGGAGTAAGGGGGCGCTTACTGAAGCTTTCTTT
-,TRBV7-2,-,TRBJ2-1,CASSSWGGGRMYNEQFF,TGTGCCAGCAGCTCGTGGGGGGGCGGGAGAATGTACAATGAGCAGTTCTTC
-,TRBV9,-,TRBJ2-2,CASSSQPRPTGELFF,TGTGCCAGCAGCTCCCAACCTCGGCCGACCGGGGAGCTGTTTTTT
once,TRBV27,-,TRBJ1-4,CASSLRGNEKLFF,TGTGCCAGCAGTTTAAGGGGTAATGAAAAACTGTTTTTT
-,TRBV5-6,-,TRBJ2-7,CASSFSPSYEQYF,TGTGCCAGCAGCTTCTCACCTTCCTACGAGCAGTACTTC
-,TRBV7-2,-,TRBJ1-4,CASSLWNAEKLFF,TGTGCCAGCAGCTTATGGAACGCGGAAAAACTGTTTTTT
-,TRBV7-9,-,TRBJ2-1,CASTRGGYEQFF,TGTGCCAGCACCCGAGGGGGGTATGAGCAGTTCTTC
-,TRBV9,-,TRBJ2-5,CASSPSLPGRPLQETQYF,TGTGCCAGCAGCCCATCCTTACCGGGCAGGCCTTTACAAGAGACCCAGTACTTC
once,TRBV19,-,TRBJ1-2,CASSLNRQDNYGYTF,TGTGCCAGTAGTCTTAATAGACAGGATAACTATGGCTACACCTTC
-,TRBV6-5,-,TRBJ1-5,CASGQQVNQPQHF,TGTGCCAGCGGGCAACAGGTGAATCAGCCCCAGCATTTT
-,TRBV11-2,TRBD1,TRBJ2-5,CASSWTGLQETQYF,TGTGCCAGCAGCTGGACAGGTCTTCAAGAGACCCAGTACTTC
-,TRBV5-5,-,TRBJ1-1,CASSLDWTMNTEAFF,TGTGCCAGCAGCTTGGATTGGACGATGAACACTGAAGCTTTCTTT
-,TRBV4-3,-,TRBJ1-2,CASSQDGARARDGYTF,TGCGCCAGCAGCCAAGACGGGGCTCGTGCCCGGGATGGCTACACCTTC
-,TRBV12-3/TRBV12-4,-,TRBJ1-6,CASSLKGNSPLHF,TGTGCCAGCAGTTTGAAAGGAAACTCACCCCTCCACTTT
few,TRBV28,-,TRBJ1-5,CASSFANQPQHF,TGTGCCAGCAGTTTCGCGAATCAGCCCCAGCATTTT
-,TRBV7-2,-,TRBJ2-7,CASSLHLYEQYF,TGTGCCAGCAGCCTTCACTTATACGAGCAGTACTTC
-,TRBV3-1/TRBV3-2,TRBD2,TRBJ2-1,CASSQGAGAGNEQFF,TGTGCCAGCAGCCAAGGAGCGGGAGCGGGCAATGAGCAGTTCTTC
-,TRBV3-1/TRBV3-2,-,TRBJ2-7,CASSPGRESPYEQYF,TGTGCCAGCAGCCCTGGACGGGAGTCCCCCTACGAGCAGTACTTC
-,TRBV5-5,-,TRBJ2-2,CASSSLIGSGGELFF,TGTGCCAGCAGCTCACTAATTGGATCGGGCGGGGAGCTGTTTTTT
-,TRBV7-9,TRBD1,TRBJ1-2,CASSWETGASLTF,TGTGCCAGCAGCTGGGAGACAGGGGCCTCCTTAACCTTC
-,TRBV14,TRBD2,TRBJ2-3,CASSQDLGLAGADTQYF,TGTGCCAGCAGCCAAGATCTAGGGCTAGCGGGGGCGGATACGCAGTATTTT
few,TRBV7-6,TRBD1,TRBJ2-7,CASSLASGQGGKQYF,TGTGCCAGCAGCTTAGCGTCTGGACAGGGGGGGAAGCAGTACTTC
-,TRBV9,-,TRBJ2-7,CASSEGLGYEQYF,TGTGCCAGCAGCGAGGGTTTGGGTTACGAGCAGTACTTC
-,TRBV3-1/TRBV3-2,-,TRBJ1-6,CASSQGGDDPSDSPLHF,TGTGCCAGCAGCCAAGGAGGGGACGACCCCTCTGATTCACCCCTCCACTTT
-,TRBV7-8,-,TRBJ1-1,CASSSKRVASPTSPEAFF,TGTGCCAGCAGCTCAAAAAGGGTCGCTTCCCCCACCAGCCCTGAAGCTTTCTTT
-,TRBV5-8,TRBD1,TRBJ1-1,CASSLGVGQLNTEAFF,TGTGCCAGCAGCTTGGGAGTGGGACAGTTGAACACTGAAGCTTTCTTT
-,TRBV5-4,TRBD1,TRBJ2-2,CASNSGGDRGTGELFF,TGTGCCAGCAACTCCGGGGGGGACAGGGGTACCGGGGAGCTGTTTTTT
-,TRBV18,TRBD2,TRBJ2-5,CASSPPGRERETQYF,TGTGCCAGCTCCCCGCCCGGGCGGGAGAGAGAGACCCAGTACTTC
-,TRBV7-6,TRBD2,TRBJ2-1,CASSLDGLAGEFF,TGTGCCAGCAGCTTAGACGGACTAGCGGGAGAGTTCTTC
-,TRBV6-4,-,TRBJ2-7,CASSDSTSLASYEQYF,TGTGCCAGCAGTGACTCGACCTCACTAGCCTCCTACGAGCAGTACTTC
-,TRBV28,-,TRBJ2-3,CASSRITSTDTQYF,TGTGCCAGCAGCCGAATTACTAGCACAGATACGCAGTATTTT
once,TRBV11-2,TRBD1,TRBJ2-4,CASSFLQGEENIQYF,TGTGCCAGCAGCTTTCTTCAGGGGGAAGAAAACATTCAGTACTTC
-,TRBV7-6,-,TRBJ1-2,CASSPMDGGIGGYTF,TGTGCCAGCAGCCCGATGGACGGAGGCATAGGGGGCTACACCTTC
-,TRBV5-1,-,TRBJ2-5,CASSLGVRETQYF,TGCGCCAGCAGCTTGGGCGTTCGGGAGACCCAGTACTTC
-,TRBV11-2,TRBD1,TRBJ1-2,CASSLISGGTGDHGYTF,TGTGCCAGCAGCCTGATATCGGGGGGGACAGGGGACCATGGCTACACCTTC
few,TRBV5-1,-,TRBJ1-3,CASSLEGSGNTIYF,TGCGCCAGCAGCTTGGAGGGTTCTGGAAACACCATATATTTT
-,TRBV19,TRBD1,TRBJ1-6,CASSSGTGRPPLHF,TGTGCCAGTAGCTCCGGGACAGGGAGGCCACCCCTCCACTTT
-,TRBV18,-,TRBJ1-2,CASSLKQGSDYGYTF,TGTGCCAGCTCACTAAAACAGGGTTCCGACTATGGCTACACCTTC
once,TRBV30,TRBD1,TRBJ2-3,CAQGGRDLDTQYF,TGTGCTCAAGGGGGCCGAGATCTGGATACGCAGTATTTT